One sample yielded the 18 T cell receptor beta chains listed below, sequenced in a study of blood T cell repertoires in COVID-19. Profiling relied on immunoSEQ multiplex PCR, and the TCRdb table lists in-frame clones only, not all of them. The repertoire has about 140,000 clones, around 87% of them found once; the top ten carry approximately 9%. Sequenced material: peripheral blood. The source is a woman aged 45-59 years with active or convalescent COVID-19.

J is TRBJ2-7 and V is TRBV7-6; possibly TRBD1 for D (6 bases). Germline CDR1 reads SGHVS; CDR2 reads FNYEAQ. The CDR3 runs 14 residues. Trimming removed 5 bases from V and 1 base from J, with 12 bases in between. CDR3: CASSTGTKSYEQYF. In nucleotides, the CDR3 is TGTGCCAGCAGCACCGGGACAAAGTCCTACGAGCAGTACTTC.

This chain uses TRBV10-3 with TRBJ1-2; D perhaps matches TRBD1 (5 bases). V dropped 0 bases and J dropped 2 bases, with 16 bases sitting between them. The CDR3 length is 17 residues. Germline V gene sequence: CDR1 ENHRY, CDR2 SYGVKD. The DNA for the CDR3 is TGTGCCATCAGTGAGTCGATGATCAGGACATTCAACTATGGCTACACCTTC. It encodes CAISESMIRTFNYGYTF.

The chain is built from TRBV14 and TRBJ2-7; 8 bases agree with TRBD1. Unmatched junction bases numbered 18, after V lost 3 bases and J lost 5 bases. The CDR3 has 18 residues. Germline CDR1 reads SGHDN; CDR2 reads FVKESK. The chain's CDR3 is CASSQRWTGIYDGDEQYF. In DNA, the CDR3 is TGTGCCAGCAGCCAGAGGTGGACAGGGATTTATGATGGAGACGAGCAGTACTTC.

The gene calls are TRBV28 and TRBJ1-1; 7 bases are shared with TRBD1. V shed 5 bases and J 0 bases; nucleotides not matched to a gene: 6. In germline, CDR1 is MDHEN, CDR2 SYDVKM. The CDR3 runs to 15 residues. CDR3 amino acids: CASSLTGALNTEAFF. The CDR3, as DNA: TGTGCCAGCAGTCTTACAGGGGCCTTGAACACTGAAGCTTTCTTT.

This chain links TRBV4-1 with TRBJ2-5; TRBD1 aligns across 7 bases. This CDR3 is built from 16 residues. Germline V gene lookup returns CDR1 MGHRA and CDR2 YSYEKL. The V and J ends lost 0 bases and 5 bases, in that order; junction bases with no gene match: 9. The CDR3, as DNA: TGCGCCAGCAGCCAAGATGAGAGGGGGCGGGTGGAGACCCAGTACTTC. Protein: CASSQDERGRVETQYF.

The chain carries TRBV7-9 and TRBJ2-1, with 8 positions matching TRBD1. V shed 1 base, J shed 6 bases, and the junction held 5 bases outside the gene matches. The length of the CDR3 is 15 residues. Germline values: CDR1 SEHNR, CDR2 FQNEAQ (reference sequence). CDR3 residues: CASSLGRGLLNEQFF. CDR3 DNA sequence: TGTGCCAGCAGCTTAGGCAGGGGGCTACTCAATGAGCAGTTCTTC. Combining the CDR3 with reference TRBV7-9 and TRBJ2-1 gives the whole variable domain DTGVSQNPRHKITKRGQNVTFRCDPISEHNRLYWYRQTLGQGPEFLTYFQNEAQLEKSRLLSDRFSAERPKGSFSTLEIQRTEQGDSAMYLCASSLGRGLLNEQFFGPGTRLTVL.

The CDR3 reads CASSSGGPYNEQFF. In nucleotides, the CDR3 is TGTGCCAGCAGCTCGGGGGGGCCCTACAATGAGCAGTTCTTC. The gene calls are TRBV7-3 and TRBJ2-1; 8 bases map to TRBD2. Per germline, CDR1 SGHTA and CDR2 FQGTGA. Unmatched junction bases numbered 1, after V lost 4 bases and J lost 2 bases. CDR3 length: 14 residues.

The rearrangement links TRBV27 to TRBJ2-7, with D possibly matching TRBD2 (5 bases). With 1 base removed from V and 4 bases from J, the gap between germline ends came to 14 bases. The CDR3 sequence is 15 residues long. CDR1 and CDR2 from the germline V gene are MNHEY and SMNVEV (reference sequence). The CDR3: CASSLYEGVLYEQYF. The CDR3 DNA follows: TGTGCCAGCAGTTTATATGAGGGAGTCTTGTACGAGCAGTACTTC.

The chain joins TRBV2 to TRBJ2-1; D possibly corresponds to TRBD2 (5 bases). The length of the CDR3 is 12 residues. The V end was cut by 2 bases, the J end by 10 bases, with 9 bases between. The germline CDR1 and CDR2 sequences are SNHLY and FYNNEI. The CDR3 DNA follows: TGTGCCAGCAGTGAACGGAGGAGAGAGCAGTTCTTC. It codes for CASSERRREQFF. Drawing the rest from reference TRBV2 and TRBJ2-1, the complete variable domain is EPEVTQTPSHQVTQMGQEVILRCVPISNHLYFYWYRQILGQKVEFLVSFYNNEISEKSEIFDDQFSVERPDGSNFTLKIRSTKLEDSAMYFCASSERRREQFFGPGTRLTVL.

The chain carries TRBV6-5 and TRBJ1-6, with 9 bases that match TRBD1. This CDR3 is 16 amino acids long. After removal of 2 bases from V and 6 bases from J, the junction contained 5 bases not matched to a gene. Germline assignment: CDR1 MNHEY and CDR2 SVGAGI. The CDR3 loop is CASSYDTGGGNSPLHF. CDR3 nucleotides: TGTGCCAGCAGTTACGATACAGGGGGCGGTAATTCACCCCTCCACTTT.

The rearrangement uses TRBV9 and TRBJ2-7, with a weak D call TRBD2 (5 bases). V was cut by 2 bases and J by 2 bases, with 11 bases left in between. Per germline, CDR1 SGDLS and CDR2 YYNGEE. This CDR3 is built from 14 residues. The CDR3: CASSVEEVAYEQYF. Written as DNA, the CDR3 is TGTGCCAGCAGCGTGGAGGAGGTAGCCTACGAGCAGTACTTC.

The chain has TRBV30 and TRBJ1-2; a possible D gene is TRBD1 (6 bases). The CDR3 is made up of 12 amino acids. V was shortened by 2 bases and J by 6 bases, with 10 bases between the two germline ends. Germline V CDR1 and CDR2: GTSNPN, SVGIG (reference sequence). The CDR3 here is CAWSQGFDGYTF. The CDR3, as DNA: TGTGCCTGGAGTCAGGGGTTTGATGGCTACACCTTC.

The chain recombines TRBV7-2 with TRBJ2-3, with TRBD1 identical over 9 bases. This CDR3 region has 16 residues. With 5 bases clipped from V and 0 bases from J, the junction kept 6 bases outside the gene matches. CDR1 is SGHTA and CDR2 is FQGNSA in the germline V gene. CDR3: CASSPRQGGSTDTQYF. The CDR3 coding sequence is TGTGCCAGCAGCCCCCGACAGGGGGGTAGCACAGATACGCAGTATTTT.

The CDR3 region has the DNA TGTGCCAGTAGTATTGGTCTAGAGTTTTCGGCCAAAAACATTCAGTACTTC. It is translated as CASSIGLEFSAKNIQYF. This chain uses TRBV19 with TRBJ2-4; D gene uncertain. Germline CDR1 LNHDA, CDR2 SQIVND (reference sequence). V dropped 3 bases and J dropped 1 base, with 16 bases sitting between them. This CDR3 is 17 amino acids long.

This clone was detected only a few times. The chain recombines TRBV4-1 with TRBJ1-2; 7 bases map to TRBD1. The ends lost 2 bases at V and 4 bases at J; junction bases unmatched: 7. CDR3 length: 15 amino acids. In germline, CDR1 is MGHRA, CDR2 YSYEKL. The DNA for the CDR3 is TGCGCCAGCAGCCAACTTCCGACAGGGAGCTATGGCTACACCTTC. Encoded protein: CASSQLPTGSYGYTF.

The chain employs TRBV27 and TRBJ1-2; 9 positions agree with TRBD1. The CDR3 has 16 amino acids. Per germline, CDR1 MNHEY and CDR2 SMNVEV (reference sequence). V lost 6 bases to trimming and J lost 1 base; unmatched junction nucleotides: 9. The CDR3 spells CASRRGTGKNNYGYTF. Here the CDR3 DNA reads TGTGCCAGCAGAAGGGGGACAGGGAAAAATAACTATGGCTACACCTTC.

This chain joins TRBV15 and TRBJ2-6, with 9 bases matching TRBD1. The CDR3 sequence is 17 residues long. V shed 3 bases and J 0 bases; nucleotides not matched to a gene: 3. Germline CDR1 LNHNV, CDR2 YYDKDF (reference sequence). CDR3 residues: CATSSGQGFSGANVLTF. The CDR3 bases are TGTGCCACCAGCAGCGGACAGGGGTTCTCTGGGGCCAACGTCCTGACTTTC.

The chain is built from TRBV6-2 or TRBV6-3 and TRBJ2-7, with 7 bases aligning to TRBD2. Germline lookup yields CDR1 MNHEY and CDR2 SVGEGT. This CDR3 is 15 amino acids long. V lost 1 base, J lost 2 bases, and 5 bases stayed unmatched. CDR3 coding DNA: TGTGCCAGCAGTTACTGGCTAGCGGAAACCTACGAGCAGTACTTC. This encodes CASSYWLAETYEQYF.